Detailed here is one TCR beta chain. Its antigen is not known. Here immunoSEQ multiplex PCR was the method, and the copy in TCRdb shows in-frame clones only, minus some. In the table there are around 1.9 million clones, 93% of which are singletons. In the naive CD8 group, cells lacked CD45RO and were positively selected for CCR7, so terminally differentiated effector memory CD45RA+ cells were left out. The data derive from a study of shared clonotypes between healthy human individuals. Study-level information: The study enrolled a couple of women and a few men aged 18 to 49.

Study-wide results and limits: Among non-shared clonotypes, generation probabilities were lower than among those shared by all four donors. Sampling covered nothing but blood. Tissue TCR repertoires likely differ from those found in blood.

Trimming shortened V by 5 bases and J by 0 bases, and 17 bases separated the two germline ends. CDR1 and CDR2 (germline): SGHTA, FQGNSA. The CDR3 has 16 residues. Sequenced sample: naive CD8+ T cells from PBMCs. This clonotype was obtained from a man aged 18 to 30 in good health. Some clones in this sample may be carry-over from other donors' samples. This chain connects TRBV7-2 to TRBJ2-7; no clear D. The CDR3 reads CASSKPGPLPSYEQYF. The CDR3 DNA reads TGTGCCAGCAGCAAGCCGGGCCCTCTCCCCTCCTACGAGCAGTACTTC.